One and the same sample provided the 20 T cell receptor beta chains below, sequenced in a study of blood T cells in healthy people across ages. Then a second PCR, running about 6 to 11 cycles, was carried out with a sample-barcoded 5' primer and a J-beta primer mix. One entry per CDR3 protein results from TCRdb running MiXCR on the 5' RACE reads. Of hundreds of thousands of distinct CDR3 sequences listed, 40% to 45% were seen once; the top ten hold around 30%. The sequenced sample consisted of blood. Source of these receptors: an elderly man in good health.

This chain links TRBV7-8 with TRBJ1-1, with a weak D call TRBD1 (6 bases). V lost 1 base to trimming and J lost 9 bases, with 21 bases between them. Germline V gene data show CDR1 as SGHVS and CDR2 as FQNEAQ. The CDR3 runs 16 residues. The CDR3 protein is CASSLVGGPPLAKAFF. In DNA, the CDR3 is TGTGCCAGCAGCTTAGTCGGGGGGCCCCCTCTGGCGAAAGCTTTCTTT.

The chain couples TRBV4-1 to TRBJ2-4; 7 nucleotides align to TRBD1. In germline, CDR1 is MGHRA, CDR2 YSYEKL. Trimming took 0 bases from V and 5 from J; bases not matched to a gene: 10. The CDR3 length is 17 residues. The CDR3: CASSQDSAGGIQNIQYF. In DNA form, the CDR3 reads TGCGCCAGCAGCCAAGATTCGGCAGGGGGAATCCAAAACATTCAGTACTTC.

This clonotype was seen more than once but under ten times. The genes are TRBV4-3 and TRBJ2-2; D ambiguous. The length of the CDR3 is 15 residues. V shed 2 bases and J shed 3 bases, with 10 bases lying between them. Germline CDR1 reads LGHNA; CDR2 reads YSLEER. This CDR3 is CASSQLALDTGELFF. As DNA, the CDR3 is TGCGCCAGCAGCCAATTGGCCTTGGACACCGGGGAGCTGTTTTTT.

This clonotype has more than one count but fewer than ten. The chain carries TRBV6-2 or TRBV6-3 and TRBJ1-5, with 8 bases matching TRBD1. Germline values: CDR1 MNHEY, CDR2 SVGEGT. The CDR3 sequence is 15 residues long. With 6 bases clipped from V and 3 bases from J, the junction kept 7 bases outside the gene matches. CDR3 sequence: CASSRGTGANQPQHF. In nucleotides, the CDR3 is TGTGCCAGCAGCCGTGGGACAGGTGCCAATCAGCCCCAGCATTTT.

This CDR3 reads CASSPPSGIYEQYF. The CDR3 bases are TGTGCCAGCAGTCCGCCTAGCGGGATTTACGAGCAGTACTTC. The chain carries TRBV28 and TRBJ2-4, with TRBD2 matching over 9 bases. The J call may not be correct, given that the DNA end is closer to TRBJ2-7. Germline assignment: CDR1 MDHEN and CDR2 SYDVKM. There are 14 residues in the CDR3.

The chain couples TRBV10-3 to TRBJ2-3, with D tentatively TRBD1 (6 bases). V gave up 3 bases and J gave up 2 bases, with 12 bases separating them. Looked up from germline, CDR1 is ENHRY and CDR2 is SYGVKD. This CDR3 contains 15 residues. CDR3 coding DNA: TGTGCCATCAGTGATCCGGGACACCACACAGATACGCAGTATTTT. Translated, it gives CAISDPGHHTDTQYF.

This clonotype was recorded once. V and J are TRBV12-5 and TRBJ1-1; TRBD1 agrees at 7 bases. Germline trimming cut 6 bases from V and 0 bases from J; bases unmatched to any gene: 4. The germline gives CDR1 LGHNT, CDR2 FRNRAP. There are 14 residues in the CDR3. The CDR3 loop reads CASGLTGLNTEAFF. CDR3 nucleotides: TGTGCTAGTGGCCTGACAGGGCTGAACACTGAAGCTTTCTTT.

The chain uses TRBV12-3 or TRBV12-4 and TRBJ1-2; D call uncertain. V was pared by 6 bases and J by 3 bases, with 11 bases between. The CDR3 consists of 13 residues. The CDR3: CASSTRADYGYTF. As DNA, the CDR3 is TGTGCCAGCAGCACCCGGGCAGACTATGGCTACACCTTC.

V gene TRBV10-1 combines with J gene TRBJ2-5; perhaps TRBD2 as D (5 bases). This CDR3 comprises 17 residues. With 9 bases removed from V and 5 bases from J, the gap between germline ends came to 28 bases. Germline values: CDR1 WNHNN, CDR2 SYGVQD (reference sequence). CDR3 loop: CASSADPIPVRGETQYF. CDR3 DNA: TGCGCCAGTAGCGCCGACCCGATTCCCGTCCGCGGGGAGACCCAGTACTTC.

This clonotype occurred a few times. CDR3: CASSSHSSLAKNIQYF. CDR3 DNA sequence: TGTGCCAGCAGCTCCCACTCGTCGTTAGCCAAAAACATTCAGTACTTC. This sequence joins TRBV11-2 and TRBJ2-4; D call uncertain. Germline CDR1 SGHAT, CDR2 FQNNGV. V gave up 4 bases and J gave up 0 bases, with 13 bases separating them. This CDR3 region has 16 residues.

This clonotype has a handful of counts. The CDR3 nucleotides are TGTGCCAGCAGTTTCCAGGGGGGGGACTACAATGAGCAGTTCTTC. This codes for CASSFQGGDYNEQFF. This chain uses TRBV27 with TRBJ2-1; perhaps D is TRBD1 or TRBD2 (7 bases each). CDR1 is MNHEY and CDR2 is SMNVEV in the germline V gene (reference sequence). The CDR3 is 15 amino acids. Trimming pared 3 bases from V and 3 bases from J, leaving 12 bases between.

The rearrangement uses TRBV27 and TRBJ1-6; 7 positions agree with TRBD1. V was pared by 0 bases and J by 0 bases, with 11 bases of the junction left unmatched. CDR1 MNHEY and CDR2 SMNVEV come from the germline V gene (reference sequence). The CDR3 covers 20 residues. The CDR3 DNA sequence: TGTGCCAGCAGTTTATCGGGGGCAGGGGGGGTGAGCTCCTATAATTCACCCCTCCACTTT. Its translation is CASSLSGAGGVSSYNSPLHF.

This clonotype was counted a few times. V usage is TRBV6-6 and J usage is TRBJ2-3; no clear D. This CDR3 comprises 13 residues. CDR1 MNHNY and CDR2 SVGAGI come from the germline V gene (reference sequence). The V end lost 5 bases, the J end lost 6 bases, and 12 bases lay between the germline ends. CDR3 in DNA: TGTGCCAGCAGTCCCCGTGCCGAGGATACGCAGTATTTT. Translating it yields CASSPRAEDTQYF.

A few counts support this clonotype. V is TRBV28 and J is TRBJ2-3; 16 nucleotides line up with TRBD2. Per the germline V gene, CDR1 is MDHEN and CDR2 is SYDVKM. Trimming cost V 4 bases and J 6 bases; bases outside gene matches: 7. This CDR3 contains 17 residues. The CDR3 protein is CASSSGTSGRAGDTQYF. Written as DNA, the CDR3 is TGTGCCAGCAGTTCAGGGACTAGCGGGAGGGCCGGTGATACGCAGTATTTT.

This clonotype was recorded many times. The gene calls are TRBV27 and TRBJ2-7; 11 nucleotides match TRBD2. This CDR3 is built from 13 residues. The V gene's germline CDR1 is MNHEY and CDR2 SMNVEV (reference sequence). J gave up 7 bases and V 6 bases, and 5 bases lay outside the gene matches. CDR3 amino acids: CASRLLAGVEQYF. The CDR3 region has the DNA TGTGCCAGCAGACTACTAGCGGGAGTTGAGCAGTACTTC.

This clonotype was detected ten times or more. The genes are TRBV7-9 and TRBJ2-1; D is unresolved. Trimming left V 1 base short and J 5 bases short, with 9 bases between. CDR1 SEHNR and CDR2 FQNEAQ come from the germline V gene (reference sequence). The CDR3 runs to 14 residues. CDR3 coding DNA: TGTGCCAGCAGCTTAGAGCGCAGAAACAATGAGCAGTTCTTC. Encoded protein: CASSLERRNNEQFF. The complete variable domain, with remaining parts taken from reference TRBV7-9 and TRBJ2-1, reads DTGVSQNPRHKITKRGQNVTFRCDPISEHNRLYWYRQTLGQGPEFLTYFQNEAQLEKSRLLSDRFSAERPKGSFSTLEIQRTEQGDSAMYLCASSLERRNNEQFFGPGTRLTVL.

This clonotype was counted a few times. DNA of the CDR3: TGTGCCAGCAGCCCTAGACAGGGGGCTAACAATGAGCAGTTCTTC. It specifies CASSPRQGANNEQFF. The chain is built from TRBV7-2 and TRBJ2-1; 10 bases agree with TRBD1. Germline V gene sequence: CDR1 SGHTA, CDR2 FQGNSA. The CDR3 spans 15 residues. V was pared by 5 bases and J by 5 bases, with 6 bases of the junction left unmatched.

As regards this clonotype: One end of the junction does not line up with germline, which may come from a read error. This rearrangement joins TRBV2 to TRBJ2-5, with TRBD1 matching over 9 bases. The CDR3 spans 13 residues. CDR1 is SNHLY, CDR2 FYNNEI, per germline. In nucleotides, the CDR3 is TGTGCCAGCAGGCGGGACAGGGCAGAGACCCAGTGCTTC. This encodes CASRRDRAETQCF. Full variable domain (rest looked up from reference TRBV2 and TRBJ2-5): EPEVTQTPSHQVTQMGQEVILRCVPISNHLYFYWYRQILGQKVEFLVSFYNNEISEKSEIFDDQFSVERPDGSNFTLKIRSTKLEDSAMYFCASRRDRAETQCFGPGTRLLVL.

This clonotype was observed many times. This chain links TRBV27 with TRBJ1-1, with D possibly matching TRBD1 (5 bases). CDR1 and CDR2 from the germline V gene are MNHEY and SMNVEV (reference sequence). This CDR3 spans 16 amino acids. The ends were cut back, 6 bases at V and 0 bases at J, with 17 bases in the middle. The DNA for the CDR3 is TGTGCCAGCAGACTTCAGGGATACTATGTGAACACTGAAGCTTTCTTT. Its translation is CASRLQGYYVNTEAFF.

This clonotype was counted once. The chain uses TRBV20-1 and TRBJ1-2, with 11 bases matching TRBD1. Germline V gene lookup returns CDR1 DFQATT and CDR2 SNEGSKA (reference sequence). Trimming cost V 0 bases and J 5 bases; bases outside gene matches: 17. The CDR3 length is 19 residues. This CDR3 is CSARERGRGTGGASYGYTF. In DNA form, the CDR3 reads TGCAGTGCTAGAGAACGCGGGAGGGGGACAGGGGGTGCTTCTTATGGCTACACCTTC.